This is a list of T cell receptor beta chains from one sample in a study of blood T cell repertoires in COVID-19. The data were produced by immunoSEQ multiplex PCR, yet TCRdb's version contains in-frame clones alone and is incomplete. The profile covers approximately 150,000 clones, with 85% appearing a single time and roughly 8.8% taken by the ten largest. Sequencing input: peripheral blood. The receptors shown here come from a woman of 80 years or more with COVID-19, enrolled during active disease. Both conserved end residues are part of each CDR3. The D gene is left open where the match is weak.

v_gene,d_gene,CDR3aa
TRBV18,-,CASSQGSSYEQYF
TRBV19,-,CASNTILNTGELFF
TRBV28,-,CASGTSPRGQGGNIQYF
TRBV4-1,-,CASSHRPDLGGGNTIYF
TRBV20-1,TRBD2,CSASPRLAGAGYNEQFF
TRBV7-2,-,CASSPAGVGEKLFF
TRBV9,-,CASSVAGGGTEAFF
TRBV30,-,CAWSEPSNTGELFF
TRBV7-3,-,CASSSNSGRDTGELFF
TRBV6-5,TRBD1,CASRSGTAFTDTQYF
TRBV28,-,CASSLYQGTEAFF
TRBV5-1,-,CASRSGQGRTEAFF
TRBV7-8,TRBD1,CASSLADRGFGEQYF
TRBV12-5,-,CASGATGNYQPQHF
TRBV5-5,-,CASSLAVDSSYGYTF
TRBV7-9,-,CASSLGGVYEQYF
TRBV3-1/TRBV3-2,-,CASSQARGNYGYTF
TRBV9,TRBD1,CASSVMGDRSYGYTF
TRBV2,-,CASRENSQAFF
TRBV19,-,CASSIAAGVSTGELFF
TRBV19,-,CASSMEGAAGNYGYTF
TRBV29-1,-,CSVVRDRNTIYF
TRBV5-1,-,CASSPSPGSGEGYTF
TRBV9,-,CASSVEREFLTEAFF
TRBV2,TRBD1,CASTGQGANTGELFF
TRBV4-1,-,CASSQEAGFRNQPQHF
TRBV4-2,TRBD2,CASGLSSGGVETQYF
TRBV10-1,TRBD1,CASRTGQGVGTEAFF
TRBV6-5,TRBD1,CASSRGRGGELFF
TRBV11-2,-,CASSLAPGWGNQPQHF